The text below deals with one T cell receptor beta chain. This CDR3 has 12 amino acids. V shed 1 base and J shed 9 bases, with 7 bases lying between them. Germline loops: CDR1 LGHDT, CDR2 YNNKEL (reference sequence). This record belongs to a study of blood T cell repertoires in COVID-19. Study summary: Sites in the United States, Italy and Spain provided acute and convalescent COVID-19 samples.

Original analysis: Amplifying reference gene primers gave estimates of nucleated cell counts. Repertoires were generated with immunoSEQ multiplex PCR, while TCRdb's copy carries only in-frame clones and drops some. Clone size and the V and J calls come from that table; the DNA yielded D and trimming. The sample consists of roughly 35,000 clones, about 80% of them appearing once. The receptor's source is a man aged 80 or over with acute or convalescent COVID-19. The material sequenced was peripheral blood. The J gene is TRBJ2-1, the V gene TRBV3-1 (or the pseudogene TRBV3-2); D is unclear. This CDR3 is CASSQVSSEQFF. The CDR3, as DNA: TGTGCCAGCAGCCAAGTTTCGAGTGAGCAGTTCTTC.